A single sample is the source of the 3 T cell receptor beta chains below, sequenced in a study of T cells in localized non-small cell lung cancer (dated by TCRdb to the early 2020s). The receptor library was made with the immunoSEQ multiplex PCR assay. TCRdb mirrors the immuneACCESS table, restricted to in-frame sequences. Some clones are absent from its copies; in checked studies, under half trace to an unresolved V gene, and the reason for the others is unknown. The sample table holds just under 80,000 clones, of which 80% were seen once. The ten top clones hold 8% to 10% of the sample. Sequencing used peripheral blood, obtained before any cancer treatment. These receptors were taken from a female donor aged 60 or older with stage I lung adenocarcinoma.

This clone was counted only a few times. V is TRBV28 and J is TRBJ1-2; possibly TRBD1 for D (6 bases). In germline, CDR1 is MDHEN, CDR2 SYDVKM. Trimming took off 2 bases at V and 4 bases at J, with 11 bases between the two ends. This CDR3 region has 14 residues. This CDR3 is CASSLGADSYGYTF. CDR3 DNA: TGTGCCAGCAGTTTAGGGGCGGACAGCTATGGCTACACCTTC.

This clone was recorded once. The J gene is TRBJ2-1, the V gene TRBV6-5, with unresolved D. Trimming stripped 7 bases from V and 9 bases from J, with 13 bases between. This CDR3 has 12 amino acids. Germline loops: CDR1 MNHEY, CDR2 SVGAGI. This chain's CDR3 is CASKAIIGEQFF. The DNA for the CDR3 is TGTGCCAGCAAGGCCATCATCGGTGAGCAGTTCTTC.

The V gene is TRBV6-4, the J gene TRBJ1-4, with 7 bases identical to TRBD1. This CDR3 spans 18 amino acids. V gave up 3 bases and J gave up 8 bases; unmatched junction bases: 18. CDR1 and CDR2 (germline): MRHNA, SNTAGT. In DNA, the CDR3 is TGTGCCAGCAGTGAATCACGAGTGAGAGACAGGGAGGGGGAAAAACTGTTTTTT. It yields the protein CASSESRVRDREGEKLFF.